The rows below give T cell receptor beta chains drawn from one sample of a study of T cell changes during pregnancy in multiple sclerosis. The protocol was immunoSEQ multiplex PCR, while the TCRdb copy is restricted to in-frame clones and leaves out a portion. This table has roughly 49,000 clones, about 90% appearing once. The specimen was peripheral blood, collected in the first trimester of pregnancy. Receptors were obtained from a female donor in good health, enrolled as a control in a pregnancy study. Both conserved end residues are part of each CDR3. The D gene is left open where the match is weak. Not every row has a clone size; where given, it reads once, few, many or a size class.

j_call,v_call,clone_size,d_call,cdr3_nt,cdr3_aa
TRBJ1-2,TRBV7-8,-,-,TGTGCCAGCAGCTCCCGGGACACCTCCTATGGCTACACCTTC,CASSSRDTSYGYTF
TRBJ2-7,TRBV7-2,-,-,TGTGCCAGCAGCTTAGTGTCTCCCTCCTACGAGCAGTACTTC,CASSLVSPSYEQYF
TRBJ2-1,TRBV15,-,-,TGTGCCACCAGCAAAGGCAGGGAATACAATGAGCAGTTCTTC,CATSKGREYNEQFF
TRBJ1-6,TRBV6-5,-,-,TGTGCCAGCGGGTGGGCCAGTTCACCCCTCCACTTT,CASGWASSPLHF
TRBJ1-3,TRBV28,-,TRBD1,TGTGCCAGCAGTTGGGGACAGGGAACTCCTGGAAACACCATATATTTT,CASSWGQGTPGNTIYF
TRBJ2-3,TRBV2,-,TRBD2,TGTGCCAGCAGGGTTCGGGCGGGAGGCACAGATACGCAGTATTTT,CASRVRAGGTDTQYF
TRBJ2-1,TRBV7-2,-,-,TGTGCCAGCAGCTTGGACAGAAGCTCCTACAATGAGCAGTTCTTC,CASSLDRSSYNEQFF
TRBJ1-6,TRBV15,once,TRBD1,TGTGCCACCAGGCAGACAGGGGTTGCCTATAATTCACCCCTCCACTTT,CATRQTGVAYNSPLHF
TRBJ1-2,TRBV6-5,-,TRBD1,TGTGCCAGCACACCAGGACAGGGGCGATACTATGGCTACACCTTC,CASTPGQGRYYGYTF
TRBJ1-1,TRBV6-4,-,-,TGTGCCAGCAGTGACGAGGGTAACACTGAAGCTTTCTTT,CASSDEGNTEAFF
TRBJ2-5,TRBV2,-,TRBD2,TGTGCCAGCAGCCCCGGACTAGGGGAAGAGACCCAGTACTTC,CASSPGLGEETQYF
TRBJ2-3,TRBV10-3,-,TRBD2,TGTGCCATCGGACGGGACTACATTTCTAGCACAGATACGCAGTATTTT,CAIGRDYISSTDTQYF
TRBJ2-5,TRBV10-3,-,TRBD1,TGTGCCATCAGTGAGTCCACAGGGGTTAAGTGGGAGACCCAGTACTTC,CAISESTGVKWETQYF
TRBJ2-2,TRBV5-1,-,TRBD2,TGCGCCAGCAGCCTAGTGGGACTAGCGGAGAACACCGGGGAGCTGTTTTTT,CASSLVGLAENTGELFF
TRBJ2-2,TRBV7-9,-,-,TGTGCCAGCAGCTTAGGGTCAGGGATGACCGGGGAGCTGTTTTTT,CASSLGSGMTGELFF
TRBJ2-7,TRBV9,-,TRBD1,TGTGCCAGCAGCGTAGATCTCCCCGGGACAGCACTTACGGGGCAGTACTTC,CASSVDLPGTALTGQYF
TRBJ1-3,TRBV15,-,TRBD1,TGTGCCACCAGCAGAGATACAGGGGTCTCTGGAAACACCATATATTTT,CATSRDTGVSGNTIYF
TRBJ2-7,TRBV2,once,-,TGTGCCAGCAGTGGAACAGGGACAAACGGTTACGAGCAGTACTTC,CASSGTGTNGYEQYF
TRBJ2-3,TRBV2,-,-,TGTGCCAGCATGGTGCAGGGGTCGGCAGATACGCAGTATTTT,CASMVQGSADTQYF
TRBJ1-1,TRBV19,once,-,TGTGCCAGTAGTATAGGAGGGGTGGGGGGAGCTTTCTTT,CASSIGGVGGAFF
TRBJ2-1,TRBV2,-,TRBD1,TGTGCCAGCAGACCACAGGGGATGAATGAGCAGTTCTTC,CASRPQGMNEQFF
TRBJ1-1,TRBV5-6,once,-,TGTGCCAGCAGCACAGACACTGAAGCTTTCTTT,CASSTDTEAFF
TRBJ1-2,TRBV9,-,-,TGTGCCAGCAGCGTAGCAGGAGGCGACTATGGCTACACCTTC,CASSVAGGDYGYTF
TRBJ2-1,TRBV7-6,-,TRBD2,TGTGCCAGCAGCTCCCGGACTAGCGACAATGAGCAGTTCTTC,CASSSRTSDNEQFF
TRBJ2-1,TRBV6-5,-,-,TGTGCCAGCAGTTACGGTTTCAGTAAACACAATGAGCAGTTCTTC,CASSYGFSKHNEQFF
TRBJ1-1,TRBV4-3,-,TRBD1,TGCGCCAGCAGCCCCGGGACAGGGGGCCTGGTGAAATGGAACACTGAAGCTTTCTTT,CASSPGTGGLVKWNTEAFF
TRBJ1-2,TRBV23-1,-,-,TGCGCCAGCAGTCTTCGGGTCTACGCTTATGGCTACACCTTC,CASSLRVYAYGYTF
TRBJ1-1,TRBV6-6,once,TRBD1,TGTGCCAGCAGACCCGACAGGGGGAGGACTGAAGCTTTCTTT,CASRPDRGRTEAFF
TRBJ2-3,TRBV30,-,-,TGTGCCTGGAGTGTACGAAAGGGGGCGGGAACCACAGATACGCAGTATTTT,CAWSVRKGAGTTDTQYF
TRBJ2-1,TRBV25-1,-,-,TGTGCCAGCAGTGCGCAGGGAGGCTTGTTCTTC,CASSAQGGLFF
TRBJ1-2,TRBV7-3,few,-,TGTGCCAGCTACAGGGATCTGGGTGGCTACACCTTC,CASYRDLGGYTF
TRBJ2-7,TRBV6-5,-,TRBD1,TGTGCCAGCAGTCCGACAGGGGGGTCCTACGAGCAGTACTTC,CASSPTGGSYEQYF
TRBJ2-3,TRBV7-2,-,-,TGTGCCAGCAGCTTACAGAGCGGGCTAACAGATACGCAGTATTTT,CASSLQSGLTDTQYF
TRBJ1-5,TRBV2,-,TRBD1,TGTGCCAGCAGTGATTTGGGACAGGGGCGCCTTAGCAATCAGCCCCAGCATTTT,CASSDLGQGRLSNQPQHF
TRBJ2-3,TRBV5-4,once,TRBD2,TGTGCCAGCAGCTTAGGCGGGGGGGCCGGGACAGATACGCAGTATTTT,CASSLGGGAGTDTQYF
TRBJ1-2,TRBV10-3,-,TRBD1,TGTGCCATCAGTGAGACTGGGACAGGCTATGGCTACACCTTC,CAISETGTGYGYTF
TRBJ2-3,TRBV4-3,-,TRBD2,TGCGCCAGCAGCCAAAATCCGGCTAGCGGGAGCCCAGATACGCAGTATTTT,CASSQNPASGSPDTQYF
TRBJ2-3,TRBV10-3,-,-,TGTGCCATCAGTGAGGGGGGGGCAGTACGCACAGATACGCAGTATTTT,CAISEGGAVRTDTQYF
TRBJ2-7,TRBV7-3,-,TRBD1,TGTGCCAGCAGCTTAAGGCCGGGACAGGGGGCCTACGAGCAGTACTTC,CASSLRPGQGAYEQYF
TRBJ1-4,TRBV18,-,-,TGTGCCAGCTCACCCGCCTCTGCGGAAAAACTGTTTTTT,CASSPASAEKLFF